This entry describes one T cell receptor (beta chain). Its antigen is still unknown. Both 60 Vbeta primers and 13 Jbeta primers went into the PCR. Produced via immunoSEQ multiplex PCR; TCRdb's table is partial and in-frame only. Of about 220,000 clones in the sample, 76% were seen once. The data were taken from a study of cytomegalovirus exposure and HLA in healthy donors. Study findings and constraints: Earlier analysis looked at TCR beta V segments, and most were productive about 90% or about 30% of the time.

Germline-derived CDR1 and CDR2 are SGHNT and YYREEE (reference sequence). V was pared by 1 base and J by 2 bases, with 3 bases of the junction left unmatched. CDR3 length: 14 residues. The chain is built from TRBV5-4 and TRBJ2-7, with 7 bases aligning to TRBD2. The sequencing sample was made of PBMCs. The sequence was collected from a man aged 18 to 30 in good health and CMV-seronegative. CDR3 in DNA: TGTGCCAGCAGCTTGAGCGGGGTCACCTACGAGCAGTACTTC. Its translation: CASSLSGVTYEQYF.